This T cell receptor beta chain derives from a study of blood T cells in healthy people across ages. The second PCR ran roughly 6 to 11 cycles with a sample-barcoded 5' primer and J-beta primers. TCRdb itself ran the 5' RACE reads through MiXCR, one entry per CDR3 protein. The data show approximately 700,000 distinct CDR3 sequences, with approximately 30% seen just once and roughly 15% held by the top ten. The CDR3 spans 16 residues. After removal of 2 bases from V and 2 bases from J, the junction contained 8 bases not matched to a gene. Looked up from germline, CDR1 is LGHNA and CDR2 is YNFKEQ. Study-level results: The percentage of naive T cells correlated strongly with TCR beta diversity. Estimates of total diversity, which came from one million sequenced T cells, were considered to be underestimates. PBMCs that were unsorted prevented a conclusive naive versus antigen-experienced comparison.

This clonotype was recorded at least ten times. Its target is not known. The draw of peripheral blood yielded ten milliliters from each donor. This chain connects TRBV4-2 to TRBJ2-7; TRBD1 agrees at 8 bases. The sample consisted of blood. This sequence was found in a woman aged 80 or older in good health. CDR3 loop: CASSQSGGQVTYEQYF. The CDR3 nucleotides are TGTGCCAGCAGCCAAAGTGGGGGACAGGTTACCTACGAGCAGTACTTC.